Below, one T cell receptor beta chain is given with its context. Some clones are missing from TCRdb's copy, which holds only in-frame ones; the method was immunoSEQ multiplex PCR. Of roughly 42,000 clones in the sample, 85% to 90% are singletons; the top ten hold around 0.6%. The trim removed 5 bases at V and 2 bases at J, leaving 7 bases unmatched. CDR3 length: 15 residues. Germline V gives CDR1 KGHSH, CDR2 LQKENI. These data originate in a study of T cell changes during pregnancy in multiple sclerosis. The chain employs TRBV18 and TRBJ1-2, with 8 positions matching TRBD1. This TCR came from a female donor with multiple sclerosis, enrolled in a pregnancy study. The material was CD4+ T cells from peripheral blood mononuclear cells, obtained in the first trimester of pregnancy. The CDR3 reads CASSAGDRKNYGYTF. The CDR3 DNA follows: TGTGCCAGCTCAGCAGGGGACAGGAAAAACTATGGCTACACCTTC.